Reported below is one TCR beta chain. Antigen unknown. Sorting based on CD45RO/CCR7/CD25/CD127/CD95/CD27 separated CD4+ naive, central memory, regulatory and stem cell-like memory cells. Expressed TCRB transcripts were sequenced after all isolated RNA was converted to cDNA. The repertoire was sequenced with immunoSEQ multiplex PCR; TCRdb's copy has only in-frame clones and lacks some. This table holds 150,000 to 190,000 clones, around 8% found once. This entry belongs to a study of beta chain features in type 1 diabetes. The wider study: Healthy donors resembled patients in age, gender and cell yields.

After removal of 0 bases from V and 6 bases from J, the junction contained 1 base not matched to a gene. The CDR3 has 14 amino acids. Germline V gene sequence: CDR1 SGHNT, CDR2 YYREEE (reference sequence). The study's findings and limits: The naive, central memory and Treg TCRB repertoires of patients appeared to be more similar to one another than those of healthy donors.

The clonotype originates from a man aged 18 to 35 in good health. The genes are TRBV5-4 and TRBJ2-1; TRBD2 matches 9 bases. Input material: central memory CD4+ T cells from blood. DNA of the CDR3: TGTGCCAGCAGCTTGGTGCGGGAGGGCAATGAGCAGTTCTTC. Translation gives CASSLVREGNEQFF.